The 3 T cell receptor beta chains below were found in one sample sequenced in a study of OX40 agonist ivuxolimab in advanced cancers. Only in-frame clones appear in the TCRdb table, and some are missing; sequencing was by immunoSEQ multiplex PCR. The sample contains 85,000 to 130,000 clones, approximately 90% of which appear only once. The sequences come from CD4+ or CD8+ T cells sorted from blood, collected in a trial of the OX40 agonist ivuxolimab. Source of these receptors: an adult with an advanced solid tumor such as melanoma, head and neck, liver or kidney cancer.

The CDR3 spells CASSPGLANNEQFF. The CDR3, as DNA: TGTGCCAGCAGCCCGGGACTAGCGAACAATGAGCAGTTCTTC. This rearrangement joins TRBV7-7 to TRBJ2-1; 10 bases map to TRBD2. Trimming cost V 5 bases and J 5 bases; bases outside gene matches: 3. The CDR3 runs to 14 residues. The germline V gene encodes CDR1 SSHAT and CDR2 FNYEAQ (reference sequence).

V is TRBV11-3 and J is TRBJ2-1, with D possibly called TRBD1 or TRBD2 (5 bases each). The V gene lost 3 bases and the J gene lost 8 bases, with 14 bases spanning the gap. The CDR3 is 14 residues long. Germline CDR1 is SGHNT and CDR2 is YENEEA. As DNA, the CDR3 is TGTGCCAGCAGCTTGGGACGGGTGGGTCATGAGCAGTTCTTC. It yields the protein CASSLGRVGHEQFF.

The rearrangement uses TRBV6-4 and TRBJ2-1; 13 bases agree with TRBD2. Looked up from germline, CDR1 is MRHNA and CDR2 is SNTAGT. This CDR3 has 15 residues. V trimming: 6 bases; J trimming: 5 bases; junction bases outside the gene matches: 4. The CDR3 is CASSALAGGNNEQFF. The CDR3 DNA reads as TGTGCCAGCAGCGCACTAGCGGGGGGGAACAATGAGCAGTTCTTC.